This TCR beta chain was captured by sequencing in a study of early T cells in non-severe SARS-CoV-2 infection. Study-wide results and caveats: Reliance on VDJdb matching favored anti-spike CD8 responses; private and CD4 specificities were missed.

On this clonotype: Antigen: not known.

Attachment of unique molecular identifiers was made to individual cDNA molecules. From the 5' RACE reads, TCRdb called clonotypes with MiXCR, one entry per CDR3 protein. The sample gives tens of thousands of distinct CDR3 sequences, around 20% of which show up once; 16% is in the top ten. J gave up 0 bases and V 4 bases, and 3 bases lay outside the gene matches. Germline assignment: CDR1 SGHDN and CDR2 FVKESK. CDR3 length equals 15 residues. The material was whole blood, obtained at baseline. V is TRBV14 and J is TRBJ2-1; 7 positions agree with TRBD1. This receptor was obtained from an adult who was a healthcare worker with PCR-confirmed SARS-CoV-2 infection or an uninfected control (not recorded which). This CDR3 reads CASSLRTGSYNEQFF. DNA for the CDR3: TGTGCCAGCAGCCTCAGGACAGGCTCCTACAATGAGCAGTTCTTC.